The rows below give T cell receptor beta chains drawn from one sample of a study of T cell repertoires in cytomegalovirus infection. Their recognized antigens are unknown. TCRdb re-derived calls from the reads in MiXCR, one entry per CDR3 protein. This table holds approximately 600,000 distinct CDR3 sequences, around 40% found once. The specimen comprised cultured PBMCs, sampled from culture after CMV antigen stimulation. The source of these receptors is a human donor in good health (CMV status not recorded). Some clones in this sample may be carry-over from other donors' samples. The CDR3 runs from the conserved cysteine through the conserved F or W. Fields, in order: clone size, V gene, J gene, D gene, CDR3 protein, CDR3 DNA. A D gene is named only where the DNA matches it firmly. Clone size is given for some rows only: seen once, a few or many times, or a class if the clone is expanded.

abundance: NA
v_gene: TRBV7-8
j_gene: TRBJ2-3
d_gene: TRBD2
CDR3aa: CASSLRVGLARDTQYF
CDR3nt: TGTGCCAGCAGCTTAAGGGTCGGACTAGCGAGAGATACGCAGTATTTT

abundance: few
v_gene: TRBV7-9
j_gene: TRBJ2-1
d_gene: NA
CDR3aa: CASSLDGITEQFF
CDR3nt: TGTGCCAGCAGCTTAGATGGGATCACTGAGCAGTTCTTC

abundance: few
v_gene: TRBV6-2/TRBV6-3
j_gene: TRBJ1-5
d_gene: NA
CDR3aa: CASSGRPDQNSNQPQHF
CDR3nt: TGTGCCAGCAGTGGACGCCCAGATCAGAACAGCAATCAGCCCCAGCATTTT

abundance: NA
v_gene: TRBV2
j_gene: TRBJ2-7
d_gene: NA
CDR3aa: CASSDKSGSYEQYF
CDR3nt: TGTGCCAGCAGTGATAAGTCTGGCTCCTACGAGCAGTACTTC

abundance: few
v_gene: TRBV10-2
j_gene: TRBJ2-7
d_gene: NA
CDR3aa: CASSGTFGSIDEQYF
CDR3nt: TGCGCCAGCAGTGGGACTTTCGGCAGTATCGACGAGCAGTACTTC

abundance: NA
v_gene: TRBV3-1
j_gene: TRBJ2-1
d_gene: TRBD2
CDR3aa: CASSQASSGGSYNEQFF
CDR3nt: TGTGCCAGCAGCCAAGCGTCAAGCGGGGGTTCCTACAATGAGCAGTTCTTC

abundance: few
v_gene: TRBV7-9
j_gene: TRBJ1-1
d_gene: TRBD1
CDR3aa: CASSPGPRGVNTEAFF
CDR3nt: TGTGCCAGCAGTCCCGGGCCCAGGGGGGTTAACACTGAAGCTTTCTTT

abundance: NA
v_gene: TRBV19
j_gene: TRBJ2-5
d_gene: TRBD2
CDR3aa: CASAGLAGVRETQYF
CDR3nt: TGTGCCAGTGCGGGGCTAGCGGGAGTGAGGGAGACCCAGTACTTC

abundance: NA
v_gene: TRBV29-1
j_gene: TRBJ2-1
d_gene: TRBD1
CDR3aa: CSSNRDRYNEQFF
CDR3nt: TGCAGTTCTAATAGGGACAGATACAATGAGCAGTTCTTC

abundance: few
v_gene: TRBV7-2
j_gene: TRBJ1-1
d_gene: NA
CDR3aa: CASSRPIGVGGAFF
CDR3nt: TGTGCCAGCAGCCGGCCCATTGGAGTTGGGGGGGCTTTCTTT

abundance: NA
v_gene: TRBV12-3/TRBV12-4
j_gene: TRBJ1-1
d_gene: TRBD1
CDR3aa: CASSPDRVAVF
CDR3nt: TGTGCCAGCAGCCCGGACAGGGTGGCTGTTTTT

abundance: NA
v_gene: TRBV7-9
j_gene: TRBJ1-1
d_gene: NA
CDR3aa: CASSFSLGGEAFF
CDR3nt: TGTGCCAGCAGCTTTTCCCTCGGCGGTGAAGCTTTCTTT

abundance: NA
v_gene: TRBV7-8
j_gene: TRBJ2-1
d_gene: TRBD1
CDR3aa: CASSLRWDRSYNEQFF
CDR3nt: TGTGCCAGCAGCTTACGTTGGGACAGGTCCTACAATGAGCAGTTCTTC

abundance: NA
v_gene: TRBV12-3/TRBV12-4
j_gene: TRBJ1-6
d_gene: TRBD1
CDR3aa: CASSLYGTGPTYNSPLHF
CDR3nt: TGTGCCAGCAGTCTTTATGGGACAGGGCCCACCTATAATTCACCCCTCCACTTT

abundance: few
v_gene: TRBV7-6
j_gene: TRBJ1-2
d_gene: NA
CDR3aa: CASSLDFYGYTF
CDR3nt: TGTGCCAGCAGCTTAGATTTCTATGGCTACACCTTC

abundance: few
v_gene: TRBV20-1
j_gene: TRBJ2-3
d_gene: NA
CDR3aa: CSASPRERTSTDTQYF
CDR3nt: TGCAGTGCTAGTCCCCGTGAACGGACTAGCACAGATACGCAGTATTTT

abundance: few
v_gene: TRBV5-1
j_gene: TRBJ2-5
d_gene: NA
CDR3aa: CASSNGIGLPGGQAQETQYF
CDR3nt: TGCGCCAGCAGCAACGGGATAGGACTACCGGGGGGACAAGCCCAAGAGACCCAGTACTTC

abundance: many
v_gene: TRBV7-6
j_gene: TRBJ2-2
d_gene: TRBD1
CDR3aa: CASSSYRGRNTGELFF
CDR3nt: TGTGCCAGCAGCTCCTACAGGGGGCGGAACACCGGGGAGCTGTTTTTT

abundance: NA
v_gene: TRBV14
j_gene: TRBJ2-1
d_gene: NA
CDR3aa: CASSQVRWESYNEQFF
CDR3nt: TGTGCCAGCAGCCAAGTTAGGTGGGAGTCCTACAATGAGCAGTTCTTC

abundance: NA
v_gene: TRBV29-1
j_gene: TRBJ2-7
d_gene: TRBD2
CDR3aa: CSVGASGGLSYEQYF
CDR3nt: TGCAGCGTTGGGGCTAGCGGGGGGCTATCCTACGAGCAGTACTTC

abundance: few
v_gene: TRBV7-9
j_gene: TRBJ2-3
d_gene: NA
CDR3aa: CAGGTSSADTQYF
CDR3nt: TGTGCCGGCGGGACTTCCTCCGCGGATACGCAGTATTTT

abundance: few
v_gene: TRBV28
j_gene: TRBJ2-1
d_gene: NA
CDR3aa: CASSLTSLTRGYNEQFF
CDR3nt: TGTGCCAGCAGTTTAACCTCCCTGACCCGGGGCTACAATGAGCAGTTCTTC

abundance: NA
v_gene: TRBV24-1
j_gene: TRBJ2-1
d_gene: TRBD1
CDR3aa: CATSDFGTGDRSEQFF
CDR3nt: TGTGCCACCAGTGATTTCGGGACAGGGGATAGGAGTGAGCAGTTCTTC

abundance: once
v_gene: TRBV7-2
j_gene: TRBJ1-1
d_gene: NA
CDR3aa: CASSFPGTYPNTEAFF
CDR3nt: TGTGCCAGCAGCTTCCCCGGGACATACCCTAACACTGAAGCTTTCTTT

abundance: few
v_gene: TRBV28
j_gene: TRBJ1-2
d_gene: NA
CDR3aa: CASSSLQGIDGVGYTF
CDR3nt: TGTGCCAGCAGTTCCCTACAGGGAATAGATGGTGTTGGCTACACCTTC

abundance: NA
v_gene: TRBV19
j_gene: TRBJ1-5
d_gene: TRBD1
CDR3aa: CASSMGTGGQPQHF
CDR3nt: TGTGCCAGTAGTATGGGGACAGGGGGTCAGCCCCAGCATTTT

abundance: few
v_gene: TRBV19
j_gene: TRBJ2-7
d_gene: TRBD2
CDR3aa: CASSTSGGEQYF
CDR3nt: TGTGCCAGTAGTACTAGCGGGGGCGAGCAGTACTTC

abundance: NA
v_gene: TRBV7-2
j_gene: TRBJ1-4
d_gene: NA
CDR3aa: CASSLLGGINEKLFF
CDR3nt: TGTGCCAGCAGCCTGCTCGGGGGCATAAATGAAAAACTGTTTTTT

abundance: few
v_gene: TRBV5-1
j_gene: TRBJ1-2
d_gene: TRBD1
CDR3aa: CASSTGDSPNYGYTF
CDR3nt: TGCGCCAGCAGCACCGGGGACAGCCCTAACTATGGCTACACCTTC

abundance: NA
v_gene: TRBV12-3/TRBV12-4
j_gene: TRBJ2-7
d_gene: TRBD1
CDR3aa: CASSPTDRVREQYF
CDR3nt: TGTGCCAGCAGCCCCACGGACAGGGTGCGGGAGCAGTACTTC

abundance: once
v_gene: TRBV7-4
j_gene: TRBJ1-1
d_gene: NA
CDR3aa: CASSLEPGVIGTEAFF
CDR3nt: TGTGCCAGCAGCTTAGAGCCCGGAGTCATTGGAACTGAAGCTTTCTTT

abundance: NA
v_gene: TRBV4-1
j_gene: TRBJ2-1
d_gene: TRBD1
CDR3aa: CASSQVSQGAYNEQFF
CDR3nt: TGTGCCAGCAGCCAAGTGTCCCAGGGGGCGTACAATGAGCAGTTCTTC

abundance: NA
v_gene: TRBV9
j_gene: TRBJ2-1
d_gene: NA
CDR3aa: CASSADPPNYNEQFF
CDR3nt: TGTGCCAGCAGCGCGGACCCGCCTAACTACAATGAGCAGTTCTTC

abundance: NA
v_gene: TRBV29-1
j_gene: TRBJ2-7
d_gene: NA
CDR3aa: CSAQRGTRGAGEQYF
CDR3nt: TGCAGCGCCCAAAGGGGAACCAGGGGAGCAGGCGAGCAGTACTTC

abundance: few
v_gene: TRBV12-3/TRBV12-4
j_gene: TRBJ2-7
d_gene: TRBD2
CDR3aa: CASSLPPRLAGYYEQYF
CDR3nt: TGTGCCAGCAGTTTACCCCCTCGACTAGCGGGGTACTACGAGCAGTACTTC

abundance: few
v_gene: TRBV12-3/TRBV12-4
j_gene: TRBJ2-4
d_gene: NA
CDR3aa: CASSCLHCIQYF
CDR3nt: TGTGCCAGCAGTTGCTTGCATTGCATTCAGTACTTC

abundance: NA
v_gene: TRBV12-3/TRBV12-4
j_gene: TRBJ2-2
d_gene: TRBD2
CDR3aa: CASSPTSGRANTGELFF
CDR3nt: TGTGCCAGCAGCCCGACTAGCGGGAGGGCCAACACCGGGGAGCTGTTTTTT

abundance: NA
v_gene: TRBV27
j_gene: TRBJ1-2
d_gene: NA
CDR3aa: CASSQAGTKIVDGYTF
CDR3nt: TGTGCCAGCAGTCAGGCCGGGACTAAAATTGTTGATGGCTACACCTTC

abundance: few
v_gene: TRBV27
j_gene: TRBJ1-2
d_gene: NA
CDR3aa: CASKPRVGGLDGYTF
CDR3nt: TGTGCCAGCAAACCCCGGGTGGGGGGTTTGGATGGCTACACCTTC

abundance: NA
v_gene: TRBV29-1
j_gene: TRBJ2-7
d_gene: TRBD2
CDR3aa: CSVETLGGSSYEQYF
CDR3nt: TGCAGCGTTGAGACCCTTGGCGGGAGTAGCTACGAGCAGTACTTC

abundance: NA
v_gene: TRBV12-3/TRBV12-4
j_gene: TRBJ2-1
d_gene: NA
CDR3aa: CASSPSFDEQFF
CDR3nt: TGTGCCAGCAGCCCGTCCTTCGATGAGCAGTTCTTC

abundance: few
v_gene: TRBV7-2
j_gene: TRBJ1-5
d_gene: NA
CDR3aa: CASSLGATNQPQHF
CDR3nt: TGTGCCAGCAGCTTAGGGGCGACCAATCAGCCCCAGCATTTT

abundance: few
v_gene: TRBV2
j_gene: TRBJ1-4
d_gene: TRBD1
CDR3aa: CASTPDRDSEKLFF
CDR3nt: TGTGCCAGCACCCCCGACAGGGACTCTGAAAAACTGTTTTTT

abundance: NA
v_gene: TRBV6-1
j_gene: TRBJ2-5
d_gene: TRBD2
CDR3aa: CASSEGGGRQETQYF
CDR3nt: TGTGCCAGCAGTGAGGGGGGGGGACGCCAAGAGACCCAGTACTTC

abundance: few
v_gene: TRBV7-2
j_gene: TRBJ2-1
d_gene: NA
CDR3aa: CASSPGWEYNEQFF
CDR3nt: TGTGCCAGCAGCCCCGGCTGGGAGTACAATGAGCAGTTCTTC

abundance: many
v_gene: TRBV11-2
j_gene: TRBJ1-4
d_gene: TRBD1
CDR3aa: CASSLGTGYEKLFF
CDR3nt: TGTGCCAGCAGCCTCGGGACAGGGTATGAAAAACTGTTTTTT

abundance: NA
v_gene: TRBV11-2
j_gene: TRBJ2-2
d_gene: TRBD2
CDR3aa: CASSSISGTNTGELFF
CDR3nt: TGTGCCAGCAGCTCGATTAGCGGGACGAACACCGGGGAGCTGTTTTTT

abundance: few
v_gene: TRBV20-1
j_gene: TRBJ1-3
d_gene: NA
CDR3aa: CSAKRGNTIYF
CDR3nt: TGCAGTGCTAAAAGAGGAAACACCATATATTTT

abundance: many
v_gene: TRBV7-8
j_gene: TRBJ2-2
d_gene: TRBD1
CDR3aa: CASSPRTGLGTGELFF
CDR3nt: TGTGCCAGCAGCCCACGGACAGGGCTGGGCACCGGGGAGCTGTTTTTT

abundance: NA
v_gene: TRBV7-6
j_gene: TRBJ2-1
d_gene: TRBD2
CDR3aa: CASSPSGGGPNEQFF
CDR3nt: TGTGCCAGCAGCCCTAGCGGGGGGGGTCCCAATGAGCAGTTCTTC

abundance: NA
v_gene: TRBV20-1
j_gene: TRBJ2-1
d_gene: NA
CDR3aa: CSARGWGDVEGRVSYNEQFF
CDR3nt: TGCAGTGCTAGAGGGTGGGGGGATGTCGAGGGGCGGGTCTCCTACAATGAGCAGTTCTTC

abundance: NA
v_gene: TRBV7-6
j_gene: TRBJ2-7
d_gene: NA
CDR3aa: CASSLDTLQEQYF
CDR3nt: TGTGCCAGCAGCTTAGACACCCTACAAGAGCAGTACTTC

abundance: NA
v_gene: TRBV4-2
j_gene: TRBJ2-2
d_gene: TRBD2
CDR3aa: CASSLVAGGEGTGELFF
CDR3nt: TGTGCCAGCAGCCTCGTAGCGGGGGGGGAGGGCACCGGGGAGCTGTTTTTT

abundance: NA
v_gene: TRBV6-2/TRBV6-3
j_gene: TRBJ2-4
d_gene: TRBD2
CDR3aa: CASKGGGAKNIQYF
CDR3nt: TGTGCCAGCAAGGGCGGGGGGGCCAAAAACATTCAGTACTTC

abundance: NA
v_gene: TRBV7-2
j_gene: TRBJ2-7
d_gene: NA
CDR3aa: CASSFRSGLGEQYF
CDR3nt: TGTGCCAGCAGCTTCCGAAGCGGGCTGGGTGAGCAGTACTTC

abundance: many
v_gene: TRBV7-8
j_gene: TRBJ1-2
d_gene: NA
CDR3aa: CASSRLGWDGYTF
CDR3nt: TGTGCCAGCAGCCGCCTAGGGTGGGATGGCTACACCTTC

abundance: NA
v_gene: TRBV5-1
j_gene: TRBJ1-1
d_gene: NA
CDR3aa: CASSPDGGPTEAFF
CDR3nt: TGCGCCAGCAGCCCCGACGGGGGACCAACTGAAGCTTTCTTT